The present T cell receptor beta chain was sequenced within a study of blood T cell repertoires in COVID-19. Across the whole study: Spain, Italy and the United States supplied samples that represented acute and convalescent COVID-19. The cDNA or gDNA used as material had been derived from T cells, B-cell-depleted T cells, or PBMCs.

Per the original methods: Estimates of nucleated cell counts were drawn from the amplification of reference gene primers. The repertoire was sequenced with immunoSEQ multiplex PCR; TCRdb's copy has only in-frame clones and lacks some. V and J calls and clone size are given by that table; D and trimming were obtained from the DNA. This table has 90,000 or so clones, 65% to 90% appearing once. Per germline, CDR1 GTSNPN and CDR2 SVGIG (reference sequence). This CDR3 spans 8 amino acids. Input material: peripheral blood. The sequence was obtained from a man aged 55 to 69 with acute or convalescent COVID-19. The gene calls are TRBV30 and TRBJ1-6, with D unclear. The CDR3 protein is CVHSPLHF. The CDR3, as DNA: TGTGTACACTCACCCCTCCACTTT.